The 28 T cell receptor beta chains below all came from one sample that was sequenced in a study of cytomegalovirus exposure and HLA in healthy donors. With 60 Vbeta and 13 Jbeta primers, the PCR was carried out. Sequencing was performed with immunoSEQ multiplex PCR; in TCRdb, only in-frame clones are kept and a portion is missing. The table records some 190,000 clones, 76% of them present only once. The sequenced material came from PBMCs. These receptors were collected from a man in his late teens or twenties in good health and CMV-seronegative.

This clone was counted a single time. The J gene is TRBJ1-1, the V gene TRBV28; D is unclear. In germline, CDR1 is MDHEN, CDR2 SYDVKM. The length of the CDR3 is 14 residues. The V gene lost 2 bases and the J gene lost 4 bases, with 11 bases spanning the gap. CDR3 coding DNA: TGTGCCAGCAGTTTAATCCGAGGTGCCACTGAAGCTTTCTTT. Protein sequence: CASSLIRGATEAFF.

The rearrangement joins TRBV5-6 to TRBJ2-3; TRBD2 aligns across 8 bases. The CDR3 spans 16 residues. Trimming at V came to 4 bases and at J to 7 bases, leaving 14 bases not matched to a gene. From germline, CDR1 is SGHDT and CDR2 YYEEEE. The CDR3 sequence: CASSPGGSGSRNTQYF. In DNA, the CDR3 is TGTGCCAGCAGCCCGGGGGGAAGCGGGAGTAGGAATACGCAGTATTTT. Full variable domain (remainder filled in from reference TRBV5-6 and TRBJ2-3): DAGVTQSPTHLIKTRGQQVTLRCSPKSGHDTVSWYQQALGQGPQFIFQYYEEEERQRGNFPDRFSGHQFPNYSSELNVNALLLGDSALYLCASSPGGSGSRNTQYFGPGTRLTVL.

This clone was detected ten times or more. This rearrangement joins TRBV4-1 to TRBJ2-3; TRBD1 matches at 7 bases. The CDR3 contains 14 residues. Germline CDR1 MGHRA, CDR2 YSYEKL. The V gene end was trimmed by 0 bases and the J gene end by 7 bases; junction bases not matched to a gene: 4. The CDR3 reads CASSQETGSYTQYF. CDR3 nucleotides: TGCGCCAGCAGCCAAGAGACAGGGTCCTATACGCAGTATTTT.

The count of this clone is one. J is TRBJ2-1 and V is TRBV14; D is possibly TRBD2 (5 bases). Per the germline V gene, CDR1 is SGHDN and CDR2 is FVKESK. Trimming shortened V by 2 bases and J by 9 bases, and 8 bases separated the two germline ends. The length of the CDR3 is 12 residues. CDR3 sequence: CASSQLGSEQFF. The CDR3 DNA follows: TGTGCCAGCAGCCAACTTGGGAGTGAGCAGTTCTTC.

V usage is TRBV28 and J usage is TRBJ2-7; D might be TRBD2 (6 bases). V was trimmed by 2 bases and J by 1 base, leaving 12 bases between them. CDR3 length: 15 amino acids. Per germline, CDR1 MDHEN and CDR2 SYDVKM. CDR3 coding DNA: TGTGCCAGCAGTTTAGCGGGATCAAAATCCTACGAGCAGTACTTC. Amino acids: CASSLAGSKSYEQYF.

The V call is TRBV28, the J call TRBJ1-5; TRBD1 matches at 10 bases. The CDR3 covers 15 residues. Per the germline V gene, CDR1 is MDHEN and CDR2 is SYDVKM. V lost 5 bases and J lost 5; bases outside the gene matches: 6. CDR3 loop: CASSPGTGVYQPQHF. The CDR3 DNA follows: TGTGCCAGCAGTCCCGGGACAGGGGTTTATCAGCCCCAGCATTTT.

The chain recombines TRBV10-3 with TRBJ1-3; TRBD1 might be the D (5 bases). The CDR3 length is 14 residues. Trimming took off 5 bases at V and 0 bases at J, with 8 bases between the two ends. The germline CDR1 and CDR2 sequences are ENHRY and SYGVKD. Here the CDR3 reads CAISPTVSGNTIYF. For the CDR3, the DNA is TGTGCCATCAGTCCGACAGTCTCTGGAAACACCATATATTTT.

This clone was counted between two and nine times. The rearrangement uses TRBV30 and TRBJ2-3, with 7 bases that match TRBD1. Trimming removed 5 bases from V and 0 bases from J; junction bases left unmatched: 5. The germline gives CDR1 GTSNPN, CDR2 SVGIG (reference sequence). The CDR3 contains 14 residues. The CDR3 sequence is CAWRDSGSTDTQYF. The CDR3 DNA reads TGTGCCTGGCGGGACAGCGGAAGCACAGATACGCAGTATTTT. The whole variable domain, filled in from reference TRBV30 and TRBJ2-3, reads SQTIHQWPATLVQPVGSPLSLECTVEGTSNPNLYWYRQAAGRGLQLLFYSVGIGQISSEVPQNLSASRPQDRQFILSSKKLLLSDSGFYLCAWRDSGSTDTQYFGPGTRLTVL.

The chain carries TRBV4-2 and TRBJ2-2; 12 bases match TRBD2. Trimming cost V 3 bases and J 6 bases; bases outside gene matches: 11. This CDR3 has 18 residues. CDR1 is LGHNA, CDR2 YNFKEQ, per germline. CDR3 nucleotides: TGTGCCAGCAGCCAGGCCGCTAGCGGGGGGGCTAATGCCGGGGAGCTGTTTTTT. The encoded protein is CASSQAASGGANAGELFF.

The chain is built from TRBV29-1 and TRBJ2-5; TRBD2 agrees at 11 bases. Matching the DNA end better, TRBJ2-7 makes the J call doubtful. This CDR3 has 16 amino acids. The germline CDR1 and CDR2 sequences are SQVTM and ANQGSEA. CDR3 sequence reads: CSAQIAGGGSSYEQYF. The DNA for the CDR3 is TGCAGCGCACAAATAGCGGGAGGGGGAAGCTCCTACGAGCAGTACTTC.

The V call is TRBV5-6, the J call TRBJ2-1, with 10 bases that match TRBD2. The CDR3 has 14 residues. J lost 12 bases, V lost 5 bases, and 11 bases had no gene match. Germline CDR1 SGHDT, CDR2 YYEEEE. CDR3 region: CASSGLAGGRGQFF. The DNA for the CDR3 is TGTGCCAGCAGTGGATTAGCGGGAGGTCGGGGGCAGTTCTTC.

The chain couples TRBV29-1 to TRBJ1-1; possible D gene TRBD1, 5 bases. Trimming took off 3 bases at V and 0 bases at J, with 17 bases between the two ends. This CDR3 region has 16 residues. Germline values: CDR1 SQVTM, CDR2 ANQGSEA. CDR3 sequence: CSVEDRGEGMNTEAFF. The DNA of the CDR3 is TGCAGCGTTGAGGATCGGGGGGAAGGGATGAACACTGAAGCTTTCTTT.

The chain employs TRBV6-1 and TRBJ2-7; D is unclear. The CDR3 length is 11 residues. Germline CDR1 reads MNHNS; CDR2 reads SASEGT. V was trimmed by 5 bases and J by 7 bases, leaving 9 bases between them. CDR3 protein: CASSSPREQYF. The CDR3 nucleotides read TGTGCCAGCAGTTCGCCGCGGGAGCAGTACTTC.

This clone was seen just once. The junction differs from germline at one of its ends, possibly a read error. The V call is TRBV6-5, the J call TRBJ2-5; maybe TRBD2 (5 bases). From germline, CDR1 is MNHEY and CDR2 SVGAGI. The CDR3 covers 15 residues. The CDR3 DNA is TGTGCCAGCAGCTACTCTAGCCGCGTCCAGGAGACCCAGTACTTC. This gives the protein CASSYSSRVQETQYF.

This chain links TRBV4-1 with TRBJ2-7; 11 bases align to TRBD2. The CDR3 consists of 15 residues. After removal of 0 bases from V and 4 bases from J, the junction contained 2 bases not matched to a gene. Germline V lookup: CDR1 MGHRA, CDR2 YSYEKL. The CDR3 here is CASSQDRTSGYEQYF. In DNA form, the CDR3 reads TGCGCCAGCAGCCAAGATCGGACTAGCGGGTACGAGCAGTACTTC.

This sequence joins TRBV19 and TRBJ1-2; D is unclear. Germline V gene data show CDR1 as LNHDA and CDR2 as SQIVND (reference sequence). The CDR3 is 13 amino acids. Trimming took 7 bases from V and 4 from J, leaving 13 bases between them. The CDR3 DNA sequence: TGTGCCAGTAAAAGCGGCAGGAGCTATGGCTACACCTTC. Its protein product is CASKSGRSYGYTF. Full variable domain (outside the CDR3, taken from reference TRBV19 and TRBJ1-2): DGGITQSPKYLFRKEGQNVTLSCEQNLNHDAMYWYRQDPGQGLRLIYYSQIVNDFQKGDIAEGYSVSREKKESFPLTVTSAQKNPTAFYLCASKSGRSYGYTFGSGTRLTVV.

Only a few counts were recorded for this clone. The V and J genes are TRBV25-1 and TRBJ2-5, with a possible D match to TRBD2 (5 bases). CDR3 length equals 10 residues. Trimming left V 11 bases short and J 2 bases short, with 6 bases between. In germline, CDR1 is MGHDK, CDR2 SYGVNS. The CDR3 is CARGQETQYF. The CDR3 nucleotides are TGTGCCCGGGGACAAGAGACCCAGTACTTC.

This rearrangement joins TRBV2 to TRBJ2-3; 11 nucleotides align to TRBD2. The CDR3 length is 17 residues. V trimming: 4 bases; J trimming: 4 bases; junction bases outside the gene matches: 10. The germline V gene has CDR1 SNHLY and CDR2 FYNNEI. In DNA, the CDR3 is TGTGCCAGCAGTGCTTGGCTAGCGGGAGGCCTCGCAGATACGCAGTATTTT. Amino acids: CASSAWLAGGLADTQYF.

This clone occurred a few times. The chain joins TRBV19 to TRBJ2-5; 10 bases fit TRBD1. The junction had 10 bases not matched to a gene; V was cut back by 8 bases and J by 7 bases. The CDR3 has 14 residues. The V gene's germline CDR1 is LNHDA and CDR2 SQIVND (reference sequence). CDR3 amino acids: CASARDRGLGTQYF. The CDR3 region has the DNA TGTGCCAGTGCCCGGGACAGGGGATTAGGGACCCAGTACTTC.

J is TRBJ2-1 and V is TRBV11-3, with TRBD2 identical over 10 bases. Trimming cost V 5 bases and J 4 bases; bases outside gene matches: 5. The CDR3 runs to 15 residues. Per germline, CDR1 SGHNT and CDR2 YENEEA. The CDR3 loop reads CASSPGLADYNEQFF. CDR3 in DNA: TGTGCCAGCAGCCCCGGACTAGCGGATTACAATGAGCAGTTCTTC. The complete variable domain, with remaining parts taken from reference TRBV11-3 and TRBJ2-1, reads EAGVVQSPRYKIIEKKQPVAFWCNPISGHNTLYWYLQNLGQGPELLIRYENEEAVDDSQLPKDRFSAERLKGVDSTLKIQPAELGDSAVYLCASSPGLADYNEQFFGPGTRLTVL.

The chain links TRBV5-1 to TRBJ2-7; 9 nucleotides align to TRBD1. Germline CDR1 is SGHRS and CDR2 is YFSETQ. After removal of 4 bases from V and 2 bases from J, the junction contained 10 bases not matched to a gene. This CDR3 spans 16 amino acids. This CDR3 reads CASSLAKGTGTYEQYF. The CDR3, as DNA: TGCGCCAGCAGCCTAGCGAAGGGGACAGGGACCTACGAGCAGTACTTC.

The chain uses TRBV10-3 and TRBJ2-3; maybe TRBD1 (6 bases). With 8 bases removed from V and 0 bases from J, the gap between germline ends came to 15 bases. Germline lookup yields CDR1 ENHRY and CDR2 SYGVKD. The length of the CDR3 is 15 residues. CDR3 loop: CAIGDLQGSTDTQYF. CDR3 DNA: TGTGCCATCGGAGACCTACAGGGTAGCACAGATACGCAGTATTTT.

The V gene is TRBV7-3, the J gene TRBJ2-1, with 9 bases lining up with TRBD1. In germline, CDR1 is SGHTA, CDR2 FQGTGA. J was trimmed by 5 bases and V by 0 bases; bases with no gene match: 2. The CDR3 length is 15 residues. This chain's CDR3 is CASSLTYRGHNEQFF. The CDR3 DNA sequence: TGTGCCAGCAGCTTAACCTACAGGGGGCACAATGAGCAGTTCTTC. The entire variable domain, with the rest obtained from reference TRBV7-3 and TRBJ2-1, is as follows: GAGVSQTPSNKVTEKGKYVELRCDPISGHTALYWYRQSLGQGPEFLIYFQGTGAADDSGLPNDRFFAVRPEGSVSTLKIQRTERGDSAVYLCASSLTYRGHNEQFFGPGTRLTVL.

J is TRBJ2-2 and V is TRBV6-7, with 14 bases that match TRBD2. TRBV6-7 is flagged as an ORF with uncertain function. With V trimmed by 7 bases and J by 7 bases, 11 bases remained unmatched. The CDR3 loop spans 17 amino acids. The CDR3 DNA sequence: TGTGCCAGCATCACAGAGGGACTAGCGGGGGCCTACGGGGAGCTGTTTTTT. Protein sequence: CASITEGLAGAYGELFF.

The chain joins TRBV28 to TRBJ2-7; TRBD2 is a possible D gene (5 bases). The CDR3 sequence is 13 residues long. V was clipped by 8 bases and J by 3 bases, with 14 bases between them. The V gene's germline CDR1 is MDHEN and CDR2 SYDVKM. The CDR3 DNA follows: TGTGCCAGCGGGTCACTAGGCTACTACGAGCAGTACTTC. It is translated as CASGSLGYYEQYF.

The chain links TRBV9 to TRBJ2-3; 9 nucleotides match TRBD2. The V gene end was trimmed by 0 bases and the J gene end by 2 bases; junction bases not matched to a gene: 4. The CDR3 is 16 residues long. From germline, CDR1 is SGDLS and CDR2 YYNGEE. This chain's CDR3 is CASSVAAGGLTDTQYF. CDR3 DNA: TGTGCCAGCAGCGTAGCGGCGGGGGGGCTCACAGATACGCAGTATTTT.

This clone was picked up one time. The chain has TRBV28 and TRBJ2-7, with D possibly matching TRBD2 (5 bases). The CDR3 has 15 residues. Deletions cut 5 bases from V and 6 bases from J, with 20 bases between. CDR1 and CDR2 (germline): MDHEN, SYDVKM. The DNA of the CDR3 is TGTGCCAGCAGTCCCATGACCTGGGAGTCTCTCGAGCAGTACTTC. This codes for CASSPMTWESLEQYF. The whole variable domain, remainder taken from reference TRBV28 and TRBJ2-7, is DVKVTQSSRYLVKRTGEKVFLECVQDMDHENMFWYRQDPGLGLRLIYFSYDVKMKEKGDIPEGYSVSREKKERFSLILESASTNQTSMYLCASSPMTWESLEQYFGPGTRLTVT.

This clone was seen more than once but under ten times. The CDR3: CASSLIPGLVPWDSYEQYF. Here the CDR3 DNA reads TGTGCCAGCAGCTTAATCCCGGGACTAGTTCCATGGGACTCCTACGAGCAGTACTTC. This chain connects TRBV7-3 to TRBJ2-7; TRBD2 aligns across 8 bases. The CDR3 sequence is 19 residues long. Looked up from germline, CDR1 is SGHTA and CDR2 is FQGTGA. After removal of 1 base from V and 0 bases from J, the junction contained 14 bases not matched to a gene.